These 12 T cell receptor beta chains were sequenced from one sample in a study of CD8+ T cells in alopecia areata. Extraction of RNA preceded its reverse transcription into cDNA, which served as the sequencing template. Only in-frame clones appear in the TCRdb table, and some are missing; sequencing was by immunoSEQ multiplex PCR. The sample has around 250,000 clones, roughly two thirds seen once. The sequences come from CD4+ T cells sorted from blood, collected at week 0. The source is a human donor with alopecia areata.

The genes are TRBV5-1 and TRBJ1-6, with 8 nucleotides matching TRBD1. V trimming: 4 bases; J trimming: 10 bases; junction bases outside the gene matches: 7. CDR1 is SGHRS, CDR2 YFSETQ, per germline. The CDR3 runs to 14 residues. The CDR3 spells CASSPDRVRSPLHF. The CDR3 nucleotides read TGCGCCAGCAGCCCGGACAGGGTAAGGTCACCCCTCCACTTT.

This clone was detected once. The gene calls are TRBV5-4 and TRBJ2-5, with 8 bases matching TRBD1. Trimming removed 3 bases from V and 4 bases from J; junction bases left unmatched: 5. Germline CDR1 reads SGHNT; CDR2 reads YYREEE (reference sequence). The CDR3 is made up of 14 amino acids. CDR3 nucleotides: TGTGCCAGCAGCTCGCCGGGACAGGCAGAGACCCAGTACTTC. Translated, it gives CASSSPGQAETQYF.

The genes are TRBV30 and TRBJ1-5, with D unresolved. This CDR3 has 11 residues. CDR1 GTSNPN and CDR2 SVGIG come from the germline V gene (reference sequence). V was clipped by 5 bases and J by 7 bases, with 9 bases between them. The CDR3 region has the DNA TGTGCCTGGGGAGACCGGCAGCCCCAGCATTTT. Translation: CAWGDRQPQHF.

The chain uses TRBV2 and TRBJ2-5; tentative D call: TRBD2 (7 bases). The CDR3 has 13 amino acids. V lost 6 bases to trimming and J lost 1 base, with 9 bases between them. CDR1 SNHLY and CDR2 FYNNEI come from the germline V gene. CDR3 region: CASRGGRQETQYF. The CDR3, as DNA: TGTGCCAGCAGGGGGGGGCGCCAAGAGACCCAGTACTTC.

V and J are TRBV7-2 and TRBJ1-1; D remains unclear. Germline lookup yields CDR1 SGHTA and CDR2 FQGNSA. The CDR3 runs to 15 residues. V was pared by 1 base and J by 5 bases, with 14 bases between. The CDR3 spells CASSLGGRLGTEAFF. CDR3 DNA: TGTGCCAGCAGCTTAGGAGGCCGTTTGGGGACTGAAGCTTTCTTT.

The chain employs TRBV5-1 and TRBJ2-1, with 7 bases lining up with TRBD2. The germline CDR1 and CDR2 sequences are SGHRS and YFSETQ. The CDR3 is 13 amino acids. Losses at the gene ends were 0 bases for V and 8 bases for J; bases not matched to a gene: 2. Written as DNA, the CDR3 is TGCGCCAGCAGCTTGGGAGGGAGGGATGAGCAGTTCTTC. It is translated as CASSLGGRDEQFF.

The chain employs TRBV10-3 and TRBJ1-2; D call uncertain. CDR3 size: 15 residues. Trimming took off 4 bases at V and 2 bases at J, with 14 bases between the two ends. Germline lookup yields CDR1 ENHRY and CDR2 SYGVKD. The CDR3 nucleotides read TGTGCCATCAGTGTCTTTTGGGCGGAGAACTATGGCTACACCTTC. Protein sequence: CAISVFWAENYGYTF.

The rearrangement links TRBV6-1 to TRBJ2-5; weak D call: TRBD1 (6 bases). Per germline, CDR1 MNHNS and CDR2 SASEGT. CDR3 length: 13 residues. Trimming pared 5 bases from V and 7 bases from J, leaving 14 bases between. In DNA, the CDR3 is TGTGCCAGCAGTTGGGACACCCGAGGGACCCAGTACTTC. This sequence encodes CASSWDTRGTQYF.

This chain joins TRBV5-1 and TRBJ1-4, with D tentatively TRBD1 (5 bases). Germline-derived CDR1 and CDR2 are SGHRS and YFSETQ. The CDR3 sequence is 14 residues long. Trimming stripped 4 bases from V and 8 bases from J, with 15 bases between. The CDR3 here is CASSRTPEGEKLFF. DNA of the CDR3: TGCGCCAGCAGCCGGACACCCGAGGGAGAAAAACTGTTTTTT.

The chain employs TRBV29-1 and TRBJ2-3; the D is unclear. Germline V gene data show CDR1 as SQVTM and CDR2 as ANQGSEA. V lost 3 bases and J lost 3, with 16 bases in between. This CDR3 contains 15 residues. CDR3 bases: TGCAGCGTTGATCTGGTGCCAGGACCGACAGATACGCAGTATTTT. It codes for CSVDLVPGPTDTQYF.

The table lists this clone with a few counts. The CDR3 sequence: CASSSPGQTYTEAFF. CDR3 DNA: TGTGCCAGCAGCTCACCCGGCCAGACATACACTGAAGCTTTCTTT. The V and J genes are TRBV7-9 and TRBJ1-1; unclear D gene. Germline assignment: CDR1 SEHNR and CDR2 FQNEAQ (reference sequence). Trimming pared 4 bases from V and 3 bases from J, leaving 15 bases between. The CDR3 runs 15 residues.

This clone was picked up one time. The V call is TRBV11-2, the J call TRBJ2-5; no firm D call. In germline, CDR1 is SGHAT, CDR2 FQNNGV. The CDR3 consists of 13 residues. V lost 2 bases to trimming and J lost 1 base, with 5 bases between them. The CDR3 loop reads CASSLNVQETQYF. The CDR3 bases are TGTGCCAGCAGCTTAAACGTCCAAGAGACCCAGTACTTC.